This record covers a single T cell receptor beta chain. The repertoire was sequenced with immunoSEQ multiplex PCR; TCRdb's copy has only in-frame clones and lacks some. The sample holds around 9,900 clones, approximately 65% seen once. The data belong to a study of tumour-infiltrating T cells in Burkitt lymphoma. Trimming removed 6 bases from V and 7 bases from J, with 4 bases in between. CDR3 length equals 11 residues. Germline lookup yields CDR1 LNHDA and CDR2 SQIVND (reference sequence). This sequence originates from a human donor with diffuse large B-cell lymphoma. Sequenced input: tumor tissue. V gene TRBV19 combines with J gene TRBJ1-6; D uncertain. The CDR3 DNA reads TGTGCCAGTAGACAGAATTCACCCCTCCACTTT. It yields the protein CASRQNSPLHF.